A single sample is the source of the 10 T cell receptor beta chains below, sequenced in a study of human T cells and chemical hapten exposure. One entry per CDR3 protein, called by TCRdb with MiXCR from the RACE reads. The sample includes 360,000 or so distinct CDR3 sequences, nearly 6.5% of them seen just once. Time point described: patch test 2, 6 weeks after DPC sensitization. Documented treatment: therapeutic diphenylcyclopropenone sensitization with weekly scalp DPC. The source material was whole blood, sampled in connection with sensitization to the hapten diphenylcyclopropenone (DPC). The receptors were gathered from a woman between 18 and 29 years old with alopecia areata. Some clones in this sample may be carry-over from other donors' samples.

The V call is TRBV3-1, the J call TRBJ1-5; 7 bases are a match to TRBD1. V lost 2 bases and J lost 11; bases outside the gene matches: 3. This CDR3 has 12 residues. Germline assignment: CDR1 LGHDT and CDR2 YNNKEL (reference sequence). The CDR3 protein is CASSQQDRAQHF. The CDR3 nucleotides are TGTGCCAGCAGCCAACAAGACAGGGCCCAGCATTTT.

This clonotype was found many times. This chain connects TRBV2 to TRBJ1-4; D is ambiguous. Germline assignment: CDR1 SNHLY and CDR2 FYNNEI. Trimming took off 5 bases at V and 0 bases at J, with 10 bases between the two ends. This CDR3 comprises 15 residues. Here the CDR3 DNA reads TGTGCCAGCAGTTCTAGAAGCGCAACTAATGAAAAACTGTTTTTT. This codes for CASSSRSATNEKLFF.

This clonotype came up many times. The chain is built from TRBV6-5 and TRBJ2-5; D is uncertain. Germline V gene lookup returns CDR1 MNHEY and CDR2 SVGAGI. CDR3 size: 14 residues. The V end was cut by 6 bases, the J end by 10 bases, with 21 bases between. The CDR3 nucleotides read TGTGCCAGCAGCCCTCGAGCAGAGCCAGTAGGCCAGTACTTC. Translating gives CASSPRAEPVGQYF.

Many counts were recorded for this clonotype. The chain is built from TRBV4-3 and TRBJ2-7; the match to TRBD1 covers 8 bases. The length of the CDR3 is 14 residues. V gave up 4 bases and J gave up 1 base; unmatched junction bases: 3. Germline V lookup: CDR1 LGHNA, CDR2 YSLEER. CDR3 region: CASSRYRGSYEQYF. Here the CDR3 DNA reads TGCGCCAGCAGCCGCTACAGGGGGTCCTACGAGCAGTACTTC.

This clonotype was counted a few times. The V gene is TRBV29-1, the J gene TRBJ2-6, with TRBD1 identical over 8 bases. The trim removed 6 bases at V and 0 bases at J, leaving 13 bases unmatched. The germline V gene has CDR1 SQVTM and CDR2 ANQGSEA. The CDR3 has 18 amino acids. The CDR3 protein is CSVPGTGQASSGANVLTF. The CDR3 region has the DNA TGCAGCGTCCCAGGTACGGGACAGGCTAGCTCTGGGGCCAACGTCCTGACTTTC.

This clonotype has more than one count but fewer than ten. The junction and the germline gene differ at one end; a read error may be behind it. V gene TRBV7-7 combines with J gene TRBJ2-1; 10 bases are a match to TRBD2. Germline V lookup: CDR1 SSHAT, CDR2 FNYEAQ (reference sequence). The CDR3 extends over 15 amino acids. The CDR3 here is CASSLGSGGHNEQFF. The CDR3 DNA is TGTGCTAGCAGCTTAGGTAGCGGGGGGCACAATGAGCAGTTCTTC.

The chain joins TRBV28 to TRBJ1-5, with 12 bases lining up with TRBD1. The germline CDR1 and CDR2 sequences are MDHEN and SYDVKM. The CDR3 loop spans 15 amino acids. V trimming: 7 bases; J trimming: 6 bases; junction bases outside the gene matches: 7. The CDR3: CASKPGTGGCQPQHF. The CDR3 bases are TGTGCCAGCAAGCCGGGGACAGGGGGCTGTCAGCCCCAGCATTTT.

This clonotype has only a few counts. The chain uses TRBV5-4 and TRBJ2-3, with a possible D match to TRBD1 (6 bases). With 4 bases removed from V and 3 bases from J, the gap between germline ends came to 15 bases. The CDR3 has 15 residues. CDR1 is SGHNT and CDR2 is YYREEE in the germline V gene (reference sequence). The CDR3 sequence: CASSHRDRQTDTQYF. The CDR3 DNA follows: TGTGCCAGCAGCCACAGGGACCGCCAAACAGATACGCAGTATTTT.

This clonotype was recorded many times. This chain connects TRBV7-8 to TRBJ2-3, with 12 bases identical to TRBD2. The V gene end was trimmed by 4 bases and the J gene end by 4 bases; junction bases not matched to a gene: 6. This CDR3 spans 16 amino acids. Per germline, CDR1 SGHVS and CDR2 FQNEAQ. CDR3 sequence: CASSSGLAGFADTQYF. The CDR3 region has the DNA TGTGCCAGCAGCTCGGGACTAGCGGGTTTTGCAGATACGCAGTATTTT.

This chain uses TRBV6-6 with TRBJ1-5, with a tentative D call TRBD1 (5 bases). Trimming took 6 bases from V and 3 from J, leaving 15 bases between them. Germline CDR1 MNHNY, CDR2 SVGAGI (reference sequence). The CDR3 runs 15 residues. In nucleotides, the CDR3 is TGTGCCAGCAGACAAGCCTGGGGGGACAATCAGCCCCAGCATTTT. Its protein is CASRQAWGDNQPQHF.